A selection of T cell receptor beta chains follows, all from one sample in a study of T cells in Graves' hyperthyroidism and ophthalmopathy. MiXCR was run by TCRdb on the multiplex PCR reads, yielding one entry per CDR3 protein. Among about 360,000 distinct CDR3 sequences, approximately 13% were seen once, and the ten largest hold over 8.5%. The material sequenced was blood. The source is a woman aged 18-29 years with Graves' hyperthyroidism. Both conserved end residues are part of each CDR3. A D gene is named only where the DNA matches it firmly. Only some rows state a clone size, as once, few, many or a class for expanded clones.

D: TRBD1; J: TRBJ1-1; size: many; V: TRBV20-1; length: 15; CDR3: CSAHSGQGMNTEAFF; DNA: TGCAGTGCCCATTCGGGACAGGGCATGAACACTGAAGCTTTCTTT
D: .; J: TRBJ2-3; size: many; V: TRBV12-3/TRBV12-4; length: 13; CDR3: CASTRDITDTQYF; DNA: TGTGCCAGCACTCGGGACATCACAGATACGCAGTATTTT
D: .; J: TRBJ1-5; size: few; V: TRBV29-1; length: 12; CDR3: CSVSWGNQPQHF; DNA: TGCAGCGTTTCGTGGGGCAATCAGCCCCAGCATTTT
D: .; J: TRBJ2-1; size: many; V: TRBV7-9; length: 15; CDR3: CASSLRTGSYNEQFF; DNA: TGTGCCAGCAGCTTAAGAACAGGTTCCTACAATGAGCAGTTCTTC
D: TRBD2; J: TRBJ2-1; size: many; V: TRBV7-6; length: 15; CDR3: CASSPPSGTSVEQFF; DNA: TGTGCCAGCAGCCCTCCTAGCGGGACCTCTGTTGAGCAGTTCTTC
D: .; J: TRBJ2-7; size: many; V: TRBV5-1; length: 15; CDR3: CASSLIRDPSYEQYF; DNA: TGCGCCAGCAGCTTAATCCGGGACCCGTCCTACGAGCAGTACTTC
D: .; J: TRBJ2-5; size: many; V: TRBV28; length: 13; CDR3: CASRVTGSETQYF; DNA: TGTGCCAGCAGGGTAACAGGGTCGGAGACCCAGTACTTC
D: TRBD1; J: TRBJ1-1; size: many; V: TRBV5-1; length: 15; CDR3: CASSGGQGITTEAFF; DNA: TGCGCCAGCAGCGGGGGACAGGGGATAACCACTGAAGCTTTCTTT
D: TRBD2; J: TRBJ2-1; size: many; V: TRBV3-1; length: 16; CDR3: CASSQRTSGLYNEQFF; DNA: TGTGCCAGCAGCCAAAGGACTAGCGGACTTTACAATGAGCAGTTCTTC
D: .; J: TRBJ2-5; size: many; V: TRBV7-2; length: 12; CDR3: CASSLSGVGQYF; DNA: TGTGCCAGCAGCCTCTCCGGCGTAGGACAGTACTTC
D: .; J: TRBJ1-2; size: many; V: TRBV18; length: 14; CDR3: CASSPGSEMGGYTF; DNA: TGTGCCAGCTCACCAGGCTCGGAGATGGGCGGCTACACCTTC
D: .; J: TRBJ2-5; size: .; V: TRBV5-1; length: 15; CDR3: CASSTSGTQQETQYF; DNA: TGCGCCAGCAGCACCTCCGGGACCCAACAAGAGACCCAGTACTTC
D: .; J: TRBJ1-1; size: .; V: TRBV9; length: 15; CDR3: CASSVGLLGFTEAFF; DNA: TGTGCCAGCAGCGTAGGCCTTTTAGGGTTCACTGAAGCTTTCTTT
D: TRBD2; J: TRBJ2-7; size: .; V: TRBV5-1; length: 15; CDR3: CASSLGSGGTYEQYF; DNA: TGCGCCAGCAGCTTGGGTAGCGGGGGAACCTACGAGCAGTACTTC
D: .; J: TRBJ1-5; size: few; V: TRBV19; length: 14; CDR3: CASSMWGGDQPQHF; DNA: TGTGCCAGTAGTATGTGGGGAGGGGATCAGCCCCAGCATTTT
D: TRBD1; J: TRBJ1-1; size: many; V: TRBV29-1; length: 14; CDR3: CSAYPGDRGLEAFF; DNA: TGCAGCGCTTACCCCGGCGACAGGGGCCTTGAAGCTTTCTTT
D: .; J: TRBJ1-4; size: few; V: TRBV27; length: 14; CDR3: CASSWGQGNEKLFF; DNA: TGTGCCAGCAGTTGGGGGCAGGGGAATGAAAAACTGTTTTTT
D: .; J: TRBJ2-1; size: many; V: TRBV18; length: 16; CDR3: CASSPRSKLGRDEQFF; DNA: TGTGCCAGCTCACCACGAAGCAAGCTAGGCCGGGATGAGCAGTTCTTC
D: TRBD1; J: TRBJ1-2; size: .; V: TRBV28; length: 14; CDR3: CASIPGQGIRGYTF; DNA: TGTGCCAGCATTCCGGGACAGGGGATTCGCGGCTACACCTTC
D: .; J: TRBJ2-2; size: many; V: TRBV18; length: 12; CDR3: CASSPYTGELFF; DNA: TGTGCCAGCAGTCCATACACCGGGGAGCTGTTTTTT
D: .; J: TRBJ1-2; size: few; V: TRBV10-3; length: 17; CDR3: CAISDPLGGAGIYGYTF; DNA: TGTGCCATCAGTGACCCCCTCGGGGGAGCTGGGATTTATGGCTACACCTTC
D: .; J: TRBJ2-1; size: many; V: TRBV5-1; length: 14; CDR3: CASSHAQDGNEQFF; DNA: TGCGCCAGCAGCCACGCCCAGGACGGGAATGAGCAGTTCTTC
D: .; J: TRBJ1-6; size: many; V: TRBV7-8; length: 15; CDR3: CASSLARVGNSPLHF; DNA: TGTGCCAGCAGCTTAGCGCGGGTCGGGAATTCACCCCTCCACTTT
D: TRBD1; J: TRBJ1-1; size: many; V: TRBV10-1; length: 13; CDR3: CASRAGQSTEAFF; DNA: TGCGCCAGCAGAGCGGGACAGAGCACTGAAGCTTTCTTT
D: .; J: TRBJ1-6; size: .; V: TRBV19; length: 17; CDR3: CASSPRTLNPNNSPLHF; DNA: TGTGCCAGTAGTCCCCGGACGCTGAACCCAAATAATTCACCCCTCCACTTT
D: TRBD1; J: TRBJ1-1; size: many; V: TRBV28; length: 15; CDR3: CASSSPQGVGTEAFF; DNA: TGTGCCAGCAGTTCCCCCCAGGGGGTAGGGACTGAAGCTTTCTTT
D: .; J: TRBJ1-1; size: many; V: TRBV6-1; length: 12; CDR3: CASRGTKTEAFF; DNA: TGTGCCAGCAGAGGGACAAAAACTGAAGCTTTCTTT
D: TRBD2; J: TRBJ2-3; size: many; V: TRBV7-2; length: 16; CDR3: CASSLVASGGVDTQYF; DNA: TGTGCCAGCAGCTTGGTGGCTAGCGGGGGGGTAGATACGCAGTATTTT
D: .; J: TRBJ1-4; size: many; V: TRBV2; length: 14; CDR3: CASRGDASNEKLFF; DNA: TGTGCCAGCAGGGGGGACGCATCTAATGAAAAACTGTTTTTT
D: TRBD2; J: TRBJ2-1; size: many; V: TRBV28; length: 15; CDR3: CASSSGTSEVNEQFF; DNA: TGTGCCAGCAGTTCAGGGACTAGCGAAGTCAATGAGCAGTTCTTC
D: .; J: TRBJ1-6; size: few; V: TRBV4-2; length: 17; CDR3: CASSQEQWSSYNSPLHF; DNA: TGTGCCAGCAGCCAAGAGCAGTGGAGCTCCTATAATTCACCCCTCCACTTT
D: .; J: TRBJ2-7; size: many; V: TRBV6-1; length: 13; CDR3: CASSDRLPYEQYF; DNA: TGTGCCAGCAGTGATCGCCTTCCCTACGAGCAGTACTTC
D: TRBD2; J: TRBJ2-7; size: .; V: TRBV4-1; length: 16; CDR3: CASSQPTSGRSYEQYF; DNA: TGCGCCAGCAGCCAACCAACTAGCGGGAGGTCCTACGAGCAGTACTTC
D: .; J: TRBJ2-7; size: many; V: TRBV11-2; length: 17; CDR3: CASSLARGQASSYEQYF; DNA: TGTGCCAGCAGCTTAGCAAGGGGACAAGCGAGCTCCTACGAGCAGTACTTC
D: .; J: TRBJ2-4; size: .; V: TRBV19; length: 13; CDR3: CACPGRAKNIQYF; DNA: TGTGCCTGTCCCGGGAGAGCCAAAAACATTCAGTACTTC
D: .; J: TRBJ1-5; size: many; V: TRBV20-1; length: 12; CDR3: CSVRRANQPQHF; DNA: TGCAGTGTCAGGCGGGCAAATCAGCCCCAGCATTTT
D: .; J: TRBJ2-3; size: many; V: TRBV20-1; length: 12; CDR3: CSATRTTDTQYF; DNA: TGCAGTGCTACGAGGACCACAGATACGCAGTATTTT
D: .; J: TRBJ1-2; size: many; V: TRBV6-2/TRBV6-3; length: 15; CDR3: CASSYVTGANYGYTF; DNA: TGTGCCAGCAGTTACGTGACCGGAGCTAACTATGGCTACACCTTC
D: TRBD1; J: TRBJ1-2; size: many; V: TRBV2; length: 13; CDR3: CASSGTGDYGYTF; DNA: TGTGCCAGCAGTGGGACAGGGGACTATGGCTACACCTTC
D: .; J: TRBJ2-7; size: few; V: TRBV28; length: 14; CDR3: CASSLLARGWEQYF; DNA: TGTGCCAGCAGTTTACTTGCCCGGGGTTGGGAGCAGTACTTC
D: TRBD1; J: TRBJ1-6; size: many; V: TRBV4-3; length: 16; CDR3: CASSQGTGGRNSPLHF; DNA: TGCGCCAGCAGCCAAGGGACAGGGGGTCGGAATTCACCCCTCCACTTT
D: .; J: TRBJ1-1; size: many; V: TRBV2; length: 14; CDR3: CASRGSGGTTEAFF; DNA: TGTGCCAGCAGGGGAAGTGGGGGGACCACTGAAGCTTTCTTT
D: .; J: TRBJ2-1; size: many; V: TRBV5-1; length: 16; CDR3: CASSLDGLSSYNEQFF; DNA: TGCGCCAGCAGCTTGGACGGCCTTAGCTCCTACAATGAGCAGTTCTTC
D: .; J: TRBJ1-5; size: many; V: TRBV28; length: 15; CDR3: CASSFHRQPNQPQHF; DNA: TGTGCCAGCAGTTTTCACAGACAGCCCAATCAGCCCCAGCATTTT